This T cell receptor (beta chain) was recorded in a study of blood T cell repertoires in COVID-19. The overall study: Material from acute and convalescent COVID-19 was sourced from the United States, Italy and Spain.

The length of the CDR3 is 13 residues. Trimming left V 0 bases short and J 6 bases short, with 9 bases between. Germline assignment: CDR1 SGDLS and CDR2 YYNGEE. Enrolled during active infection, Seattle patients were then followed longitudinally. Original handling: Scientists estimated how many nucleated cells there were by amplifying reference gene primers. Sequencing used immunoSEQ multiplex PCR; TCRdb keeps in-frame clones, though not all of them. For V, J and clone size, that table is used; D and trimming come from the DNA. Of 200,000 to 300,000 clones detected, 80% to 95% appear once; the ten largest clones hold more than 0.65%.

The receptor comes from a young man with COVID-19, enrolled during active disease. The source material was peripheral blood. This sequence joins TRBV9 and TRBJ1-2; D not resolved. The CDR3 DNA sequence: TGTGCCAGCAGCGTAGCGGCCGGGAATGGCTACACCTTC. Translation gives CASSVAAGNGYTF. The complete variable domain, with remaining parts taken from reference TRBV9 and TRBJ1-2, reads DSGVTQTPKHLITATGQRVTLRCSPRSGDLSVYWYQQSLDQGLQFLIQYYNGEERAKGNILERFSAQQFPDLHSELNLSSLELGDSALYFCASSVAAGNGYTFGSGTRLTVV.